This T cell receptor beta chain was obtained from a study of Graves' ophthalmopathy and Graves' hyperthyroidism. Study observations and caveats: Discrimination between ophthalmopathy and stable hyperthyroidism by a 13-signature model showed roughly 85% sensitivity and less than 84% specificity.

The CDR3 is 13 residues long. The germline CDR1 and CDR2 sequences are SNHLY and FYNNEI. Amplification targeted the TCR beta CDR3 regions, with RNA transcripts as the source material. After a first-round RT-PCR with HTBI primers, a second-round multiplex PCR was run. TCRdb processed the multiplex PCR reads anew with MiXCR; each CDR3 protein has one entry. The table includes roughly 600,000 distinct CDR3 sequences, approximately 35% detected once. Hyperthyroidism patients, all newly diagnosed, had under 2 months' duration and ages of 18 to 65. As regards this clonotype: Its cognate antigen is unknown.

This receptor was obtained from an adult man with Graves' hyperthyroidism. Input material: peripheral blood or thyroid tissue (not recorded which). The chain links TRBV2 to TRBJ2-7, with D perhaps TRBD2 (6 bases). TRBJ2-1 matches the DNA end more closely, so the J call is doubtful. The CDR3, as DNA: TGTGCCAGCAGTACTAGGAGGGGCGATGAGCAGTTCTTC. Its protein product is CASSTRRGDEQFF.